This note documents a single TCR beta chain sequence. This record belongs to a study of blood T cell repertoires in COVID-19. On the study more broadly: Acute and convalescent COVID-19 samples came from the United States, Italy and Spain. From T cells, B-cell-depleted T cells, or PBMCs came the material, which was cDNA or gDNA.

Under the authors' procedure: Reference gene primer amplification yielded estimated nucleated cell counts. Clones were sequenced by immunoSEQ multiplex PCR, and TCRdb holds only the in-frame ones, with some missing. V, J and clone size were drawn from that table, and D and trimming were deduced from the DNA. The data hold around 100,000 clones, with about 89% observed a single time. In germline, CDR1 is LGHDT, CDR2 YNNKEL (reference sequence). The CDR3 extends over 15 amino acids. V dropped 6 bases and J dropped 5 bases, with 19 bases sitting between them. The sequence was obtained from a man over 45 with active COVID-19. The sequencing sample was made of peripheral blood. The J gene is TRBJ2-5, the V gene TRBV3-1 (or the pseudogene TRBV3-2), with D perhaps TRBD2 (5 bases). The CDR3 nucleotides are TGTGCCAGCAGTCAGCCCTCTGGTAGGAGGGAGACCCAGTACTTC. Protein sequence: CASSQPSGRRETQYF.